The 10 T cell receptor beta chains reported below all come from one sample, sequenced in a study of shared clonotypes between healthy human individuals (dated by TCRdb to 2020 to 2022). Libraries were made using the immunoSEQ multiplex PCR assay. The table comes from immuneACCESS by way of TCRdb, which keeps in-frame sequences with V and J called. Part of the clones is missing from these tables; in studies checked, under half for an unresolved V gene and the rest for unknown reasons. For this sample the table gives hundreds of thousands of clones, of which around 79% were detected only once. The ten largest clones represent over 10% of the sample. The specimen was PBMCs. These receptors were obtained from a woman aged 40-49 years in good health. Some clones in this sample may be carry-over from other donors' samples.

V gene TRBV7-3 combines with J gene TRBJ2-2; D gene unclear. CDR1 and CDR2 from the germline V gene are SGHTA and FQGTGA. The V end lost 8 bases, the J end lost 6 bases, and 16 bases lay between the germline ends. This CDR3 spans 14 amino acids. CDR3 amino acids: CASQPDGEAGELFF. DNA of the CDR3: TGTGCCAGCCAACCGGACGGAGAGGCCGGGGAGCTGTTTTTT. The full variable domain, in which reference TRBV7-3 and TRBJ2-2 provide the parts outside the CDR3, is GAGVSQTPSNKVTEKGKYVELRCDPISGHTALYWYRQSLGQGPEFLIYFQGTGAADDSGLPNDRFFAVRPEGSVSTLKIQRTERGDSAVYLCASQPDGEAGELFFGEGSRLTVL.

This chain links TRBV9 with TRBJ2-1; 9 bases are shared with TRBD2. Germline V gene sequence: CDR1 SGDLS, CDR2 YYNGEE. The ends lost 0 bases at V and 11 bases at J; junction bases unmatched: 9. The CDR3 has 15 amino acids. Here the CDR3 reads CASSVEVGGRAQQFF. For the CDR3, the DNA is TGTGCCAGCAGCGTAGAGGTAGGCGGGAGGGCCCAGCAGTTCTTC.

This clone was seen a few times. The rearrangement links TRBV5-1 to TRBJ2-1; D may be TRBD2 (6 bases). Germline V gene lookup returns CDR1 SGHRS and CDR2 YFSETQ. This CDR3 spans 16 amino acids. Trimming removed 2 bases at V and 4 bases at J, with 16 bases between. CDR3 coding DNA: TGCGCCAGCAGCTTATTGGGACTTGGGTTATACAATGAGCAGTTCTTC. This translates into CASSLLGLGLYNEQFF. The variable domain in full, with the rest retrieved from reference TRBV5-1 and TRBJ2-1, is KAGVTQTPRYLIKTRGQQVTLSCSPISGHRSVSWYQQTPGQGLQFLFEYFSETQRNKGNFPGRFSGRQFSNSRSEMNVSTLELGDSALYLCASSLLGLGLYNEQFFGPGTRLTVL.

The chain couples TRBV11-2 to TRBJ2-2, with 8 nucleotides matching TRBD2. The CDR3 is made up of 15 amino acids. CDR1 is SGHAT, CDR2 FQNNGV, per germline. Germline trimming cut 6 bases from V and 1 base from J; bases unmatched to any gene: 4. CDR3 DNA: TGTGCCAGCAGTCCGGGACTAGTGAACACCGGGGAGCTGTTTTTT. Translating gives CASSPGLVNTGELFF.

The chain has TRBV7-9 and TRBJ1-1; D is possibly TRBD1 (5 bases). Trimming left V 5 bases short and J 3 bases short, with 10 bases between. Germline loops: CDR1 SEHNR, CDR2 FQNEAQ (reference sequence). This CDR3 region has 13 residues. CDR3 residues: CASSAGGYTEAFF. The CDR3 DNA follows: TGTGCCAGCAGCGCGGGGGGATACACTGAAGCTTTCTTT.

The V call is TRBV19, the J call TRBJ2-1; TRBD2 aligns across 9 bases. CDR3 length: 16 residues. J was trimmed by 8 bases and V by 1 base; bases with no gene match: 9. From germline, CDR1 is LNHDA and CDR2 SQIVND (reference sequence). This CDR3 is CASSIGAGGPFDEQFF. CDR3 DNA: TGTGCCAGTAGTATAGGCGCGGGAGGGCCCTTCGATGAGCAGTTCTTC.

This clone was detected only once. The V gene is TRBV5-4, the J gene TRBJ2-4, with TRBD1 matching 7 bases. This CDR3 is built from 14 residues. Germline values: CDR1 SGHNT, CDR2 YYREEE (reference sequence). J gave up 5 bases and V 4 bases, and 6 bases lay outside the gene matches. The CDR3 nucleotides are TGTGCCAGCAGCCAGCCCGGGACAGAAAACATTCAGTACTTC. Amino acids: CASSQPGTENIQYF.

The chain joins TRBV6-6 to TRBJ2-1; 11 bases agree with TRBD1. CDR1 MNHNY and CDR2 SVGAGI come from the germline V gene (reference sequence). The junction had 7 bases not matched to a gene; V was cut back by 6 bases and J by 6 bases. The CDR3 has 15 amino acids. This CDR3 reads CASSRGQGAINEQFF. CDR3 sequence (DNA): TGTGCCAGCAGCCGAGGACAGGGGGCTATCAATGAGCAGTTCTTC.

The rearrangement links TRBV30 to TRBJ2-1; the D call may be TRBD1 or TRBD2 (5 bases each). Between the trimmed V and J ends, which lost 1 base and 6 bases, there was a span of 16 bases. CDR3 size: 15 residues. Germline assignment: CDR1 GTSNPN and CDR2 SVGIG (reference sequence). The CDR3, as DNA: TGTGCCTGGAGTGGGGGGAGTTCCCGGTTCAATGAGCAGTTCTTC. Residues: CAWSGGSSRFNEQFF.

About this clone: A much larger clone lies a single base off, so this may be a read error. The chain combines TRBV7-9 with TRBJ2-7; TRBD2 aligns across 10 bases. Germline-derived CDR1 and CDR2 are SEHNR and FQNEAQ (reference sequence). The CDR3 length is 15 residues. V was clipped by 3 bases and J by 3 bases; unmatched bases: 5. The CDR3 protein is CASSFGASGSYEQYF. In DNA form, the CDR3 reads TGTGCCAGCAGCTTTGGGGCTAGCGGGAGCTACGAGCAGTACTTC.